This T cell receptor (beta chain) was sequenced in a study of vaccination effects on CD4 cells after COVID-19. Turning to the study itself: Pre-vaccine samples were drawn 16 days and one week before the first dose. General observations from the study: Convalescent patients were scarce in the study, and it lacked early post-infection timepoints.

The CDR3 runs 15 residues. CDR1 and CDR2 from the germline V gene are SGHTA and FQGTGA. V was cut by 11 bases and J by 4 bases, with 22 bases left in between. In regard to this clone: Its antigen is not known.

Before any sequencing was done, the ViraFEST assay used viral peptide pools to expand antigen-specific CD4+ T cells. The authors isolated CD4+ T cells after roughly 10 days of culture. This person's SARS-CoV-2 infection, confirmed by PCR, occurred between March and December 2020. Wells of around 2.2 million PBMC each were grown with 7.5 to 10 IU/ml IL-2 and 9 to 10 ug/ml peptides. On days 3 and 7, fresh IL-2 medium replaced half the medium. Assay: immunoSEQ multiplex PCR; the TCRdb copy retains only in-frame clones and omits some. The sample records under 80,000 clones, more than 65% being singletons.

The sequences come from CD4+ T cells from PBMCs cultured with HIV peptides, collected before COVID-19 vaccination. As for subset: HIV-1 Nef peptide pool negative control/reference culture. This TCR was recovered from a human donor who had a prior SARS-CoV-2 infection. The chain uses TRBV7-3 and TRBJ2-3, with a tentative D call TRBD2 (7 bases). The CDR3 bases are TGTGCCTGCAATAAAGGGGGGGGGAGGCCAGATACGCAGTATTTT. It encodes CACNKGGGRPDTQYF.